Only a few counts were recorded for the clone carrying this TCR beta chain. The antigen is not known. For the second PCR, which ran for about 7 to 12 cycles, a sample-barcoded 5' primer and a J-beta primer mix were used. A minimum of 3 million CDR3-containing paired-end reads was obtained for each sample. Via MiXCR, TCRdb re-called the 5' RACE reads, giving one row per CDR3 protein. The sample carries roughly 680,000 distinct CDR3 sequences, over 20% recorded once. This record belongs to a study of blood T cells in healthy people across ages. Study at large: Template switching picked up about one barcoded beta molecule for each two T cells. The study's findings and limits: Unknown CMV status may confound age-related changes in expanded clones.

V shed 3 bases and J shed 6 bases, with 8 bases lying between them. The CDR3 is made up of 12 amino acids. Germline values: CDR1 DFQATT, CDR2 SNEGSKA (reference sequence). About 10 milliliters of peripheral blood were drawn from each donor into EDTA-treated tubes. This receptor was identified in a man aged 70 or older in good health. V is TRBV20-1 and J is TRBJ2-2; D uncertain. The source material was blood. This CDR3 is CSASGVAGELFF. The CDR3 bases are TGCAGTGCTAGCGGTGTAGCCGGGGAGCTGTTTTTT.